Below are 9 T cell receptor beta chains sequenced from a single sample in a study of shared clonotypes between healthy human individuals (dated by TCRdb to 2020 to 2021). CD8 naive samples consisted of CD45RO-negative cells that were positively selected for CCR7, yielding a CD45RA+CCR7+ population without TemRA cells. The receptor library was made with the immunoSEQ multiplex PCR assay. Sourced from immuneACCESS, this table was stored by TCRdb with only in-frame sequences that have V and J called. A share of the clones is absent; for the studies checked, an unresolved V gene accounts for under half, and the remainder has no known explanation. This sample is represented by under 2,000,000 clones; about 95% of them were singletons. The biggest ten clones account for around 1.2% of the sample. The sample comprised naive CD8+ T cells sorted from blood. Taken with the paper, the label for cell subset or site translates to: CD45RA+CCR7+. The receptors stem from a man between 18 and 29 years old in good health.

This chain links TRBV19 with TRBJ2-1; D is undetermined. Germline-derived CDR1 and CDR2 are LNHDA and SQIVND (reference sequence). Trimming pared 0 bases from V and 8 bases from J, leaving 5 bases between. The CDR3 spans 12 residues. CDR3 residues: CASSIDRDEQFF. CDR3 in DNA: TGTGCCAGTAGTATAGATAGGGATGAGCAGTTCTTC.

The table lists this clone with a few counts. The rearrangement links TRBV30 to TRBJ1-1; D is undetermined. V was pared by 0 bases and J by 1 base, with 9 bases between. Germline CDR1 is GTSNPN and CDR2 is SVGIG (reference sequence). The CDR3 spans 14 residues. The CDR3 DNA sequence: TGTGCCTGGAGTGTGGTTGGGCAGAACACTGAAGCTTTCTTT. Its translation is CAWSVVGQNTEAFF.

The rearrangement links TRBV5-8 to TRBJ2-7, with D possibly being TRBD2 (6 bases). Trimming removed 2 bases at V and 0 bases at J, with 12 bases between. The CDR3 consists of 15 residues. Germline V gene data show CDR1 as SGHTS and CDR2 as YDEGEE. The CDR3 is CASSLTGLSSYEQYF. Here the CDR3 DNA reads TGTGCCAGCAGCTTAACGGGACTGAGCTCCTACGAGCAGTACTTC.

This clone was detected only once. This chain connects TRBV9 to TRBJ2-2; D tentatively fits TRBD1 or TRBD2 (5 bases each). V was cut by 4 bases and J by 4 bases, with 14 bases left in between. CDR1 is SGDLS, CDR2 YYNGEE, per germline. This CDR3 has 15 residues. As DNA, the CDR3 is TGTGCCAGCAGCTACTCTCCTGGGGGCACCGGGGAGCTGTTTTTT. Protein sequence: CASSYSPGGTGELFF.

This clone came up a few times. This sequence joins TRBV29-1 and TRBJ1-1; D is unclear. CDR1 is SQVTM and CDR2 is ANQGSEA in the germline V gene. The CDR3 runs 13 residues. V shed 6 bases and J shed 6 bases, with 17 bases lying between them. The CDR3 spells CSVAFLGTPEAFF. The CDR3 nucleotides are TGCAGCGTAGCGTTTCTGGGAACACCTGAAGCTTTCTTT.

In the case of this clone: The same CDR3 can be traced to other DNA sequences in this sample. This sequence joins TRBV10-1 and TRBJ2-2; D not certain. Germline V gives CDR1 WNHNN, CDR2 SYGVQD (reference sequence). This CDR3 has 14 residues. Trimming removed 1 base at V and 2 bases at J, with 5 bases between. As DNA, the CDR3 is TGCGCCAGCAGTGAGTTGCCAAACACCGGGGAGCTGTTTTTT. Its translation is CASSELPNTGELFF.

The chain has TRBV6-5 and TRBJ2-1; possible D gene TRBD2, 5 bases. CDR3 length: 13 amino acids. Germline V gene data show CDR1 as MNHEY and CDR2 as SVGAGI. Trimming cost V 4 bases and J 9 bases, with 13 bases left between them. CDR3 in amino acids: CASSWSGSLEQFF. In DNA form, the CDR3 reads TGTGCCAGCAGTTGGTCGGGATCCCTTGAGCAGTTCTTC.

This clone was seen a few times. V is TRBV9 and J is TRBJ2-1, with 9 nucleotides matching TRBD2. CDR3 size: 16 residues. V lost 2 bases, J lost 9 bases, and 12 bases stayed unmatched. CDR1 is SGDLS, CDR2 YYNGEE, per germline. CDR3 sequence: CASSVRLISGSSEQFF. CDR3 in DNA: TGTGCCAGCAGCGTCCGCCTTATTAGCGGGAGTAGTGAGCAGTTCTTC.

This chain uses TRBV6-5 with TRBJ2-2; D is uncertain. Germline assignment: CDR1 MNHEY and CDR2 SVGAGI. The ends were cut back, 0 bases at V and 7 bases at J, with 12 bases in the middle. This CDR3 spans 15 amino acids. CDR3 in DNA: TGTGCCAGCAGTTACTCGGGCAGCCCAAGCGGGGAGCTGTTTTTT. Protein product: CASSYSGSPSGELFF.